These T cell receptor beta chains were read from a single sample in a study of metastatic and nonmetastatic thyroid tumors. TCRdb re-analyzed the PCR reads through MiXCR. The sample consists of roughly 25,000 clones, 10% to 15% of them appearing once. The sequenced material came from blood. All receptors come from a female donor with papillary thyroid cancer or a benign thyroid nodule (not recorded which). Some clones in this sample may be carry-over from other donors' samples. The CDR3 runs from the conserved cysteine through the conserved F or W. Each record gives: D gene, V gene, clone size, J gene, CDR3 DNA, CDR3 protein. A D gene is named only where the DNA matches it firmly. Size is stated as how often the clone was seen (once, few, many) or a class if it is expanded.

>NA|TRBV20-1|many|TRBJ1-1
TGCAGTGCTAGACAAGCGGCGAACACTGAAGCTTTCTTT
CSARQAANTEAFF
>NA|TRBV20-1|many|TRBJ2-5
TGCAGTGCTACCCATCGGGCGGGGTACCAAGAGACCCAGTACTTC
CSATHRAGYQETQYF
>TRBD2|TRBV6-1|medium-sized|TRBJ2-7
TGTGCCAGCAGTGAAGCGGCGGGAGGCTCCTACGAGCAGTACTTC
CASSEAAGGSYEQYF
>TRBD1|TRBV11-2|many|TRBJ1-2
TGTGCCAGCAGCTCCGGGACAGGGAAACGCGGCTACACCTTC
CASSSGTGKRGYTF
>TRBD2|TRBV6-2/TRBV6-3|many|TRBJ2-3
TGTGCCAGCAGTCGAGGGACTAGCGGGAGTGGTGGAGATACGCAGTATTTT
CASSRGTSGSGGDTQYF
>NA|TRBV12-3/TRBV12-4|many|TRBJ2-3
TGTGCCAGCAGCTCTGCAGATACGCAGTATTTT
CASSSADTQYF
>TRBD1|TRBV18|many|TRBJ2-1
TGTGCCAGCTCACCAGGACAGGGGCTTGACAATGAGCAGTTCTTC
CASSPGQGLDNEQFF
>TRBD1|TRBV6-1|few|TRBJ2-3
TGTGCCAGCAGCCCCATCAGGGGGCTCGGCACAGATACGCAGTATTTT
CASSPIRGLGTDTQYF
>NA|TRBV4-1|medium-sized|TRBJ2-1
TGCGCCAGCAGCCAAGGGCAGGGGCGGGAACCTAGGAATGAGCAGTTCTTC
CASSQGQGREPRNEQFF
>TRBD1|TRBV5-4|few|TRBJ1-1
TGTGCCAGCACCATACCAGGGGGTTCAGAAGCTTTCTTT
CASTIPGGSEAFF
>NA|TRBV3-1|many|TRBJ2-1
TGTGCCAGCAGGGGGGGTAGCTCCTACAATGAGCAGTTCTTC
CASRGGSSYNEQFF
>TRBD2|TRBV6-2/TRBV6-3|medium-sized|TRBJ2-7
TGTGCCAGCAGTTACCGGACTAGCGGGAGGTACGAGCAGTACTTC
CASSYRTSGRYEQYF
>NA|TRBV3-1|many|TRBJ2-1
TGTGCCAGCAGCGATCTATCTGGGAGTGGGAGAAGGGTTAATGAGCAGTTCTTC
CASSDLSGSGRRVNEQFF
>NA|TRBV19|many|TRBJ2-1
TGTGCCAGTAGCGCCTGGCCCCGGAGCTCCTACAATGAGCAGTTCTTC
CASSAWPRSSYNEQFF
>NA|TRBV6-5|medium-sized|TRBJ2-5
TGTGCCAGCAGTTACTCCACTAGGAGGGAGACCCAGTACTTC
CASSYSTRRETQYF
>TRBD2|TRBV19|many|TRBJ2-3
TGTGCCAGTAGTATTAGCGGGAGGCCCCACACAGATACGCAGTATTTT
CASSISGRPHTDTQYF